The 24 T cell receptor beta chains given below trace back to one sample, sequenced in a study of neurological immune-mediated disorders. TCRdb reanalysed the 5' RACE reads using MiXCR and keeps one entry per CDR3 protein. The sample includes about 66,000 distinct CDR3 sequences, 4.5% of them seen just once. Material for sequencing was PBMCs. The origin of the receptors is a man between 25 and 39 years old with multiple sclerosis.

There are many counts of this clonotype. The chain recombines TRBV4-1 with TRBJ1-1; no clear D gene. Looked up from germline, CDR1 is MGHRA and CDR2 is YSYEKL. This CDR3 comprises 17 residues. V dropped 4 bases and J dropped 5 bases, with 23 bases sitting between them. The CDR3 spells CASSRTDLGSYGTEAFF. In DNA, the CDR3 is TGCGCCAGCAGCCGAACAGACTTGGGATCGTACGGTACTGAAGCTTTCTTT.

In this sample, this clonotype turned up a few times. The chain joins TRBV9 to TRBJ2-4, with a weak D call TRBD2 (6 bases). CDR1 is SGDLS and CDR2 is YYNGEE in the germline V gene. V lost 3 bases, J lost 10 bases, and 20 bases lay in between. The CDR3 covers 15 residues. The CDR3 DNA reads TGTGCCAGCAGCGCCCACACCGGGACTGGTAAAATTCAGTACTTC. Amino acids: CASSAHTGTGKIQYF.

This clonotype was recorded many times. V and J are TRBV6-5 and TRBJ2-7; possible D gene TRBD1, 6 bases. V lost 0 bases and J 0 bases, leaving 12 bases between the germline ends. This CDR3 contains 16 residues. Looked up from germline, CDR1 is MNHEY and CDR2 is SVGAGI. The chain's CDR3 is CASSYSGGGGSYEQYF. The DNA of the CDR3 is TGTGCCAGCAGTTACTCTGGTGGGGGCGGCTCCTACGAGCAGTACTTC.

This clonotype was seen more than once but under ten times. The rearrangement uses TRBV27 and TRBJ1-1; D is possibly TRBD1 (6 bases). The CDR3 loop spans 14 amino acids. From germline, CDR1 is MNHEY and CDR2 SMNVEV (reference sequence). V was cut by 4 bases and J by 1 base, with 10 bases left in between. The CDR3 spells CASSSQGSNTEAFF. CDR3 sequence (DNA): TGTGCCAGCAGTTCGCAGGGGTCGAACACTGAAGCTTTCTTT.

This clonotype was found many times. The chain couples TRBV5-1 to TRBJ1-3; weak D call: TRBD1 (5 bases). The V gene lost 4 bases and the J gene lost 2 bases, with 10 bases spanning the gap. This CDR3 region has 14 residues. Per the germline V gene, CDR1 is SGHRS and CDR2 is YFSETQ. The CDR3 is CASSGAGTGNTIYF. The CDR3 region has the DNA TGCGCCAGCAGCGGAGCAGGGACTGGAAACACCATATATTTT.

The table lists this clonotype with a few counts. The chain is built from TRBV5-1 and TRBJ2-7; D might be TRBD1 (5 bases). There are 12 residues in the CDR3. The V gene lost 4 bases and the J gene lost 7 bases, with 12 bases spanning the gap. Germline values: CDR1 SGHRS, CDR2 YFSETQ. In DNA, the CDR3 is TGCGCCAGCAGCAGGACAACCCGAGAGCAGTACTTC. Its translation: CASSRTTREQYF.

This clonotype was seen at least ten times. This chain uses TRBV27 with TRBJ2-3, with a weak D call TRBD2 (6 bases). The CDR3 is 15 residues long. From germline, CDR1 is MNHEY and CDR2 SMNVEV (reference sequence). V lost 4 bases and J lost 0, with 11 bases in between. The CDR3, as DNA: TGTGCCAGCAGTTCCCGGGACTCGAGCACAGATACGCAGTATTTT. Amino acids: CASSSRDSSTDTQYF.

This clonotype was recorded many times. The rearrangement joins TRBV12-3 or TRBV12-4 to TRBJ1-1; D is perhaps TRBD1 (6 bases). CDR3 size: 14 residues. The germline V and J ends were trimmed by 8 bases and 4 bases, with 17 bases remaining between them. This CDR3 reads CASGTGNRGTEAFF. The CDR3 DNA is TGTGCCAGCGGAACAGGGAATCGGGGCACTGAAGCTTTCTTT.

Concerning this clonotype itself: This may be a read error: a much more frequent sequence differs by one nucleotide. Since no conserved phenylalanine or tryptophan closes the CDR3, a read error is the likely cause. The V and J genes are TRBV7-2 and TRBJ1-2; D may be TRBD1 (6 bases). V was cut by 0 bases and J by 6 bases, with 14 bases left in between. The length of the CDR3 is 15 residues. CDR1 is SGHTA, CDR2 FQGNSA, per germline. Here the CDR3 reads CASSLARGTKNGYTI. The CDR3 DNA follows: TGTGCCAGCAGCTTAGCGAGGGGGACCAAAAATGGCTACACCATC.

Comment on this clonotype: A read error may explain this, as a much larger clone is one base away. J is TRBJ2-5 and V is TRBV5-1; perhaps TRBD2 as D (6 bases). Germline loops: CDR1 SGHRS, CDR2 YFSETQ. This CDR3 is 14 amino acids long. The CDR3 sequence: CASSPQGGKENQYF. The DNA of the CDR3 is TGCGCCAGCAGCCCCCAGGGCGGGAAAGAGAACCAGTACTTC.

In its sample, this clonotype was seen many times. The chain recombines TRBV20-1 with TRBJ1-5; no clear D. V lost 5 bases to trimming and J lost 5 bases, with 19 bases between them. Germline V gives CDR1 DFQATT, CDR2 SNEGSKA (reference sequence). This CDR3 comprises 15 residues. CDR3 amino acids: CSASPPGGKYQPQHF. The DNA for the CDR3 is TGCAGTGCTTCACCCCCGGGAGGGAAGTATCAGCCCCAGCATTTT.

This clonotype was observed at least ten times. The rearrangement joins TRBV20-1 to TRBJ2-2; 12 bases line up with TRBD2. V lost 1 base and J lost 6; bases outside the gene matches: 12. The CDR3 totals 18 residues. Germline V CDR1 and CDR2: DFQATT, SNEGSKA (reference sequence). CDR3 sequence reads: CSARGTSGGPREAGELFF. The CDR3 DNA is TGCAGTGCTAGAGGAACTAGCGGGGGGCCGAGGGAAGCCGGGGAGCTGTTTTTT.

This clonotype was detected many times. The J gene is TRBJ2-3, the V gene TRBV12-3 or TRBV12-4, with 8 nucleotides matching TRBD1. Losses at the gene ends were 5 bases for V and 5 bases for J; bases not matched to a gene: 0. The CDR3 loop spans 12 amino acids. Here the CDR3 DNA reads TGTGCCAGCAGTACAGGGGGAGATACGCAGTATTTT. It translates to CASSTGGDTQYF.

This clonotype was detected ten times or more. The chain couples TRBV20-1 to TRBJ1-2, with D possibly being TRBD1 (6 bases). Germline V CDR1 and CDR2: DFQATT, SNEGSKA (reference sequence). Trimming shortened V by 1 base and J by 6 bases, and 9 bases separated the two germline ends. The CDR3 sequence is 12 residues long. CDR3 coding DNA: TGCAGTGCTAGAGGACAGGACCATGGCTACACCTTC. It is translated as CSARGQDHGYTF.

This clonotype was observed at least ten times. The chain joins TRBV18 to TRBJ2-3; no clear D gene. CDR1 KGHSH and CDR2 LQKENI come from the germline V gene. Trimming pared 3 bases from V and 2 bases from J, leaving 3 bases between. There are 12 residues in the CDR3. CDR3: CASSPYTDTQYF. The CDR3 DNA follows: TGTGCCAGCTCACCCTACACAGATACGCAGTATTTT.

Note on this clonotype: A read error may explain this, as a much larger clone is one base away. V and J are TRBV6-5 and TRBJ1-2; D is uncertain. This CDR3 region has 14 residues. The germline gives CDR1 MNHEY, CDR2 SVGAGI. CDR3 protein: CANSYSSRYYGYTF. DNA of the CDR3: TGTGCCAACAGTTATTCGAGCCGGTACTATGGCTACACCTTC.

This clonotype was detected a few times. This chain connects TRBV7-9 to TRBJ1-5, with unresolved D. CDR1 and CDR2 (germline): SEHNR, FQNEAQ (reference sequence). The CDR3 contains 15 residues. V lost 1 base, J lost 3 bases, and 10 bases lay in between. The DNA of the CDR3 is TGTGCCAGCAGCTTAGGGGCAGGCGCCAATCAGCCCCAGCATTTT. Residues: CASSLGAGANQPQHF.

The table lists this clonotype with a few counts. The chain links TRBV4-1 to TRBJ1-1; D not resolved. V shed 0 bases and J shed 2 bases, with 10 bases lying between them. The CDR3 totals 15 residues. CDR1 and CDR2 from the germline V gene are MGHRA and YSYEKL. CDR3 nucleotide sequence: TGCGCCAGCAGCCAAGATCCGAACACAAACACTGAAGCTTTCTTT. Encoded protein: CASSQDPNTNTEAFF.

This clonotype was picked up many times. This CDR3 reads CASSQEVRNQPQHF. CDR3 bases: TGCGCCAGCAGCCAAGAAGTCAGAAATCAGCCCCAGCATTTT. V is TRBV4-1 and J is TRBJ1-5; D remains unclear. The V gene lost 0 bases and the J gene lost 4 bases, with 7 bases spanning the gap. Germline V lookup: CDR1 MGHRA, CDR2 YSYEKL. The CDR3 is 14 residues long.

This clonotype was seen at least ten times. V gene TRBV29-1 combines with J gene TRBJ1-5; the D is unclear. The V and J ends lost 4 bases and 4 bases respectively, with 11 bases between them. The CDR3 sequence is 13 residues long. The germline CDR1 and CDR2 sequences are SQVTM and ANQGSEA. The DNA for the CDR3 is TGCAGCGTTGTTGAAGGGAGAAATCAGCCCCAGCATTTT. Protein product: CSVVEGRNQPQHF.

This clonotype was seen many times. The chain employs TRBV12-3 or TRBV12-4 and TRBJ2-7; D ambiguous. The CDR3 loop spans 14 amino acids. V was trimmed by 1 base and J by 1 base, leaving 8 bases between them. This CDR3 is CASSLDRKSYEQYF. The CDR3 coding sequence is TGTGCCAGCAGTTTAGACAGAAAATCCTACGAGCAGTACTTC.

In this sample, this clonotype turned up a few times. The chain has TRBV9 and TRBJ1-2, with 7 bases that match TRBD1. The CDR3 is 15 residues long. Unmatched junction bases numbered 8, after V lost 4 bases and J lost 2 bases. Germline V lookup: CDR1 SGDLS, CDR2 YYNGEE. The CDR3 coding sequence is TGTGCCAGCAGCATTCGACAGGGAGGAAACTATGGCTACACCTTC. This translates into CASSIRQGGNYGYTF.

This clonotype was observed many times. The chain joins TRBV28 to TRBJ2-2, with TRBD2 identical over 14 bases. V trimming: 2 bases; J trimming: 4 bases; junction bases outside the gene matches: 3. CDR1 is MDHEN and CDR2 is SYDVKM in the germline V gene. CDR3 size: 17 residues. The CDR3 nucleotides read TGTGCCAGCAGTTTAACCGGACTAGCGGGGGGCACCGGGGAGCTGTTTTTT. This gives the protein CASSLTGLAGGTGELFF.

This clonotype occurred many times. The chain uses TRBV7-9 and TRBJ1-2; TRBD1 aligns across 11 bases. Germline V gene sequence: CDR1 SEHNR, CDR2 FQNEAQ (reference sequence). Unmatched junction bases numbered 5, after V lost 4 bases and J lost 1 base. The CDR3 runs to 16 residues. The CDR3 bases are TGTGCCAGCAGCTCCGGGACAGGGGGAAGTAACTATGGCTACACCTTC. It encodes CASSSGTGGSNYGYTF.